Shown below are 18 T cell receptor beta chains from a single sample sequenced in a study of blood T cell repertoires in COVID-19. Data came from immunoSEQ multiplex PCR; TCRdb stores just in-frame clones and leaves some out. The sample yields under 300,000 clones, roughly nine tenths seen once. The specimen sequenced was PBMCs or T cells enriched from blood (not recorded which). The receptors were gathered from a woman aged 25-40 years with acute COVID-19.

J is TRBJ1-1 and V is TRBV5-1; 7 bases fit TRBD1. Germline CDR1 is SGHRS and CDR2 is YFSETQ. CDR3 length equals 15 residues. Trimming at V came to 2 bases and at J to 1 base, leaving 5 bases not matched to a gene. The CDR3 bases are TGCGCCAGCAGCTTATACAGGACAGGGAACACTGAAGCTTTCTTT. Translated, it gives CASSLYRTGNTEAFF.

The chain recombines TRBV7-8 with TRBJ2-1; 9 bases map to TRBD2. The CDR3 is made up of 18 amino acids. Germline CDR1 reads SGHVS; CDR2 reads FQNEAQ. Unmatched junction bases numbered 16, after V lost 1 base and J lost 9 bases. The CDR3 DNA reads TGTGCCAGCAGCTTAGTCCCTGGTGGGGTTAGCGGGAGCGGTGAGCAGTTCTTC. Encoded protein: CASSLVPGGVSGSGEQFF.

The chain uses TRBV7-9 and TRBJ1-5; 8 nucleotides agree with TRBD1. Germline values: CDR1 SEHNR, CDR2 FQNEAQ (reference sequence). The CDR3 covers 14 residues. With V trimmed by 5 bases and J by 6 bases, 6 bases remained unmatched. The CDR3 sequence is CASSAGGAGQPQHF. The CDR3, as DNA: TGTGCCAGCAGCGCAGGGGGCGCTGGTCAGCCCCAGCATTTT.

The CDR3 protein is CASREGGYQETQYF. In DNA form, the CDR3 reads TGTGCCAGCAGGGAGGGGGGGTACCAAGAGACCCAGTACTTC. The V and J genes are TRBV28 and TRBJ2-5; perhaps TRBD2 as D (7 bases). This CDR3 spans 14 amino acids. Germline V lookup: CDR1 MDHEN, CDR2 SYDVKM. The V gene lost 6 bases and the J gene lost 0 bases, with 11 bases spanning the gap.

The CDR3 loop reads CASSLSSGTPGYEQYF. CDR3 DNA sequence: TGTGCCAGCAGCTTATCCTCCGGGACACCTGGCTACGAGCAGTACTTC. The chain couples TRBV7-9 to TRBJ2-7; D perhaps matches TRBD1 (6 bases). The germline CDR1 and CDR2 sequences are SEHNR and FQNEAQ (reference sequence). The CDR3 consists of 16 residues. Trimming stripped 2 bases from V and 3 bases from J, with 17 bases between. Full variable domain (missing parts from reference TRBV7-9 and TRBJ2-7): DTGVSQNPRHKITKRGQNVTFRCDPISEHNRLYWYRQTLGQGPEFLTYFQNEAQLEKSRLLSDRFSAERPKGSFSTLEIQRTEQGDSAMYLCASSLSSGTPGYEQYFGPGTRLTVT.

This sequence joins TRBV6-5 and TRBJ1-2, with D possibly matching TRBD1 (5 bases). The CDR3 consists of 13 residues. In germline, CDR1 is MNHEY, CDR2 SVGAGI. V was pared by 6 bases and J by 7 bases, with 15 bases between. The DNA of the CDR3 is TGTGCCAGCAGCCGACAGAGAAGGGGTGGCTACACCTTC. Its protein product is CASSRQRRGGYTF.

Points on this clone: A junction boundary mismatches the germline segment, possibly from a read error. The genes are TRBV11-2 and TRBJ2-7, with D perhaps matching TRBD2 (6 bases). CDR1 and CDR2 (germline): SGHAT, FQNNGV. The CDR3 is 14 amino acids. CDR3 sequence (DNA): TGTGCCAGCAGCTTAGACCCCCCTTTTGGACTGGGGAGGTTC. It is translated as CASSLDPPFGLGRF.

This chain connects TRBV5-4 to TRBJ2-1; maybe TRBD2 (6 bases). The V and J ends lost 3 bases and 0 bases respectively, with 13 bases between them. This CDR3 spans 16 amino acids. The germline CDR1 and CDR2 sequences are SGHNT and YYREEE (reference sequence). The CDR3 region is CASSSTAGSSYNEQFF. The CDR3 nucleotides read TGTGCCAGCAGCTCGACTGCGGGGAGCTCCTACAATGAGCAGTTCTTC.

This chain connects TRBV11-2 to TRBJ2-1; D is undetermined. There are 12 residues in the CDR3. The ends were cut back, 1 base at V and 12 bases at J, with 10 bases in the middle. Germline CDR1 and CDR2: SGHAT and FQNNGV. CDR3 DNA sequence: TGTGCCAGCAGCTTAGGTGGCACACGGCAGTTCTTC. As protein: CASSLGGTRQFF.

The gene calls are TRBV7-9 and TRBJ2-7, with TRBD1 identical over 8 bases. CDR3 size: 14 residues. The germline CDR1 and CDR2 sequences are SEHNR and FQNEAQ (reference sequence). V trimming: 6 bases; J trimming: 4 bases; junction bases outside the gene matches: 8. CDR3 coding DNA: TGTGCCAGCAGTGGTTACAGGGGGAAGTACGAGCAGTACTTC. Translating it yields CASSGYRGKYEQYF.

The J gene is TRBJ2-7, the V gene TRBV11-1; 12 bases align to TRBD1. CDR3 length: 14 residues. V trimming: 5 bases; J trimming: 5 bases; junction bases outside the gene matches: 4. Germline V lookup: CDR1 SGHAT, CDR2 FQDESV (reference sequence). Written as DNA, the CDR3 is TGTGCCAGCAGCGTGGGACAGGGGGCCCACGAGCAGTACTTC. It codes for CASSVGQGAHEQYF.

V is TRBV5-4 and J is TRBJ2-1; the D gene is possibly TRBD2 (7 bases). Germline CDR1 and CDR2: SGHNT and YYREEE (reference sequence). CDR3 length equals 17 residues. Deletions cut 0 bases from V and 6 bases from J, with 19 bases between. The CDR3 bases are TGTGCCAGCAGCTTGGTTGGGGGGCCAGCGGGGACCAATGAGCAGTTCTTC. Translated: CASSLVGGPAGTNEQFF.

This clone has only one observation. The gene calls are TRBV28 and TRBJ1-2; D is ambiguous. Trimming cost V 8 bases and J 0 bases, with 10 bases left between them. CDR3 length: 13 residues. The germline V gene has CDR1 MDHEN and CDR2 SYDVKM. The CDR3 nucleotides read TGTGCCAGCTGGGCCGGCCCTAACTATGGCTACACCTTC. This gives the protein CASWAGPNYGYTF.

The chain couples TRBV4-2 to TRBJ1-3, with D possibly TRBD1 on 5 matching bases. The germline V gene has CDR1 LGHNA and CDR2 YNFKEQ. CDR3 size: 16 residues. Trimming shortened V by 0 bases and J by 0 bases, and 9 bases separated the two germline ends. The DNA for the CDR3 is TGTGCCAGCAGCCAAGAAACAGGAGTCTCTGGAAACACCATATATTTT. Translation: CASSQETGVSGNTIYF.

The V call is TRBV19, the J call TRBJ1-5; D is perhaps TRBD1 (5 bases). V lost 8 bases and J lost 8, with 19 bases in between. In germline, CDR1 is LNHDA, CDR2 SQIVND (reference sequence). This CDR3 is built from 14 residues. CDR3 DNA sequence: TGTGCCAGTTGCCAGTTAGGGGCCCCGGAGCCCCAGCATTTT. Its translation: CASCQLGAPEPQHF. Supplemented by reference TRBV19 and TRBJ1-5, the full variable domain reads DGGITQSPKYLFRKEGQNVTLSCEQNLNHDAMYWYRQDPGQGLRLIYYSQIVNDFQKGDIAEGYSVSREKKESFPLTVTSAQKNPTAFYLCASCQLGAPEPQHFGDGTRLSIL.

The rearrangement uses TRBV28 and TRBJ2-7; weak D call: TRBD1 (7 bases). The CDR3 runs 16 residues. Germline lookup yields CDR1 MDHEN and CDR2 SYDVKM. V lost 3 bases to trimming and J lost 4 bases, with 19 bases between them. CDR3 residues: CASSFVGAGQIYEQYF. For the CDR3, the DNA is TGTGCCAGCAGTTTCGTCGGCGCGGGACAGATATACGAGCAGTACTTC. The full variable domain, with the rest looked up from reference TRBV28 and TRBJ2-7, is DVKVTQSSRYLVKRTGEKVFLECVQDMDHENMFWYRQDPGLGLRLIYFSYDVKMKEKGDIPEGYSVSREKKERFSLILESASTNQTSMYLCASSFVGAGQIYEQYFGPGTRLTVT.

The chain uses TRBV2 and TRBJ2-1, with 8 positions matching TRBD1. The junction had 10 bases not matched to a gene; V was cut back by 6 bases and J by 0 bases. CDR1 is SNHLY and CDR2 is FYNNEI in the germline V gene. The CDR3 length is 17 residues. CDR3: CASRPLTGDFSYNEQFF. The DNA for the CDR3 is TGTGCCAGCAGGCCCCTGACAGGGGATTTCTCCTACAATGAGCAGTTCTTC.

The V gene is TRBV2, the J gene TRBJ1-1, with unresolved D. Germline CDR1 reads SNHLY; CDR2 reads FYNNEI. This CDR3 has 16 residues. The V end lost 5 bases, the J end lost 1 base, and 17 bases lay between the germline ends. For the CDR3, the DNA is TGTGCCAGCAGTCTACGTAAGGTACAGACGAACACTGAAGCTTTCTTT. Translated: CASSLRKVQTNTEAFF.